This entry is about one T cell receptor (beta chain). Its cognate antigen is unknown. Per the germline V gene, CDR1 is SEHNR and CDR2 is FQNEAQ (reference sequence). The CDR3 consists of 15 residues. V dropped 0 bases and J dropped 1 base, with 9 bases sitting between them. This sample is drawn from a study of Ad26.COV2.S vaccination and SARS-CoV-2 variants. The table came from immunoSEQ multiplex PCR; TCRdb's copy has only in-frame clones and leaves some out. Among about 350,000 clones listed, roughly nine tenths were seen once. General study results and limits: People given the vaccine had a wider spike-specific TCR breadth than placebo recipients did. Possible underestimation of total T cell responses by the TCR breadth and depth analyses was noted. Vaccine and placebo recipients had comparable breadth of non-spike TCRs.

This TCR derives from a human donor who had recovered from COVID-19. This chain joins TRBV7-9 and TRBJ1-1; D is unclear. The input for sequencing was peripheral blood, taken after recovery from COVID-19. CDR3 coding DNA: TGTGCCAGCAGCTTAGCAGGGCGGTCGAACACTGAAGCTTTCTTT. Translating it yields CASSLAGRSNTEAFF. Complete variable domain (other parts from reference TRBV7-9 and TRBJ1-1): DTGVSQNPRHKITKRGQNVTFRCDPISEHNRLYWYRQTLGQGPEFLTYFQNEAQLEKSRLLSDRFSAERPKGSFSTLEIQRTEQGDSAMYLCASSLAGRSNTEAFFGQGTRLTVV.